Each of the 2 T cell receptor beta chains below was sequenced from the same sample in a study of T cell responses to AZD1222 COVID-19 vaccine. The method was immunoSEQ multiplex PCR; TCRdb's version includes in-frame clones alone and lacks a portion of them. The sample has tens of thousands of clones, 88% seen once. Sequenced material: peripheral blood, taken 28 days after the second AZD1222 dose. The receptors were sampled from an adult who received the AZD1222 COVID-19 vaccine.

This chain links TRBV6-5 with TRBJ1-1; 7 nucleotides match TRBD1. Germline trimming cut 8 bases from V and 5 bases from J; bases unmatched to any gene: 11. Germline CDR1 reads MNHEY; CDR2 reads SVGAGI. This CDR3 region has 14 residues. CDR3 region: CASEKRQGRTEAFF. In nucleotides, the CDR3 is TGTGCCAGCGAAAAGAGACAGGGTAGGACTGAAGCTTTCTTT.

The V gene is TRBV5-1, the J gene TRBJ2-2; 7 bases are a match to TRBD1. The V gene's germline CDR1 is SGHRS and CDR2 YFSETQ. V was clipped by 2 bases and J by 3 bases; unmatched bases: 10. The CDR3 runs 17 residues. CDR3 loop: CASSFGRTGVDTGELFF. The CDR3 DNA reads TGCGCCAGCAGCTTCGGACGAACAGGGGTGGACACCGGGGAGCTGTTTTTT.